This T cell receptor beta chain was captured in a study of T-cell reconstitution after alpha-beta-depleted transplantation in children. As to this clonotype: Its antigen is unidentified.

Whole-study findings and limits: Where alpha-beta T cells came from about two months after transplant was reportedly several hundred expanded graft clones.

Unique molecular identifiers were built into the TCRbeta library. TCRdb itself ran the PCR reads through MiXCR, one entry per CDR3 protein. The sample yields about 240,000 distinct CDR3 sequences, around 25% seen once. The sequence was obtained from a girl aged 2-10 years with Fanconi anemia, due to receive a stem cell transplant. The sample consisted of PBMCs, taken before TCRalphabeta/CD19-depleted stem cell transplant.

The CDR3 spells CASSLRTSDNEQFF. For the CDR3, the DNA is TGCGCCAGCAGCCTTCGGACTAGCGATAATGAGCAGTTCTTC. The rearrangement uses TRBV4-1 and TRBJ2-1; the match to TRBD2 covers 9 bases. The V gene end was trimmed by 4 bases and the J gene end by 7 bases; junction bases not matched to a gene: 5. Per germline, CDR1 MGHRA and CDR2 YSYEKL. The CDR3 length is 14 residues.